The entry below gives a single T cell receptor (beta chain) sequence along with its context. Antigen: not known. The entry originates in a study of T cell responses to AZD1222 COVID-19 vaccine. Sequenced by immunoSEQ multiplex PCR; TCRdb stores in-frame clones only, minus some. The sample has tens of thousands of clones, around nine tenths seen once. Study-level points and caveats: Repertoires were obtained solely post-peak T cell response. Unmutated variant regions are reportedly targeted by nearly half of spike-specific TCRs. Rises in breadth and depth of Spike-specific TCRs came after two AZD1222 doses.

The sequence was obtained from an adult in good health. The source material was peripheral blood, sampled on day 0 of AZD1222 vaccination.

The CDR3: CASSWDRDSPLHF. CDR3 nucleotide sequence: TGCGCCAGCAGCTGGGACAGGGATTCACCCCTCCACTTT. This sequence joins TRBV5-1 and TRBJ1-6; 9 nucleotides match TRBD1. Germline V lookup: CDR1 SGHRS, CDR2 YFSETQ. J lost 8 bases, V lost 3 bases, and 0 bases had no gene match. This CDR3 has 13 amino acids.